The 19 T cell receptor beta chains in this list originate from one sample, sequenced in a study of blood T cells in healthy people across ages. A sample-barcoded 5' primer and a J-beta primer mix were used in a second PCR of roughly 6 to 11 cycles. TCRdb re-analysed the 5' RACE reads in MiXCR, keeping a single row per CDR3 protein. The table has more than 450,000 distinct CDR3 sequences, roughly a quarter seen once. The sample also formed part of further work on T cells of mothers and their children.

The sequencing input was blood. These receptors were obtained from a boy aged 2-9 years in good health.

The chain links TRBV18 to TRBJ2-4; 9 bases are shared with TRBD2. The length of the CDR3 is 19 residues. J was trimmed by 0 bases and V by 2 bases; bases with no gene match: 11. Germline-derived CDR1 and CDR2 are KGHSH and LQKENI. The CDR3 spells CASSPFLGLATLAKNIQYF. CDR3 DNA sequence: TGTGCCAGCTCACCATTTCTCGGACTAGCGACGCTAGCCAAAAACATTCAGTACTTC.

The rearrangement links TRBV6-6 to TRBJ2-3; either TRBD1 or TRBD2 may supply D (6 bases each). The V gene lost 2 bases and the J gene lost 1 base, with 13 bases spanning the gap. The germline gives CDR1 MNHNY, CDR2 SVGAGI (reference sequence). The CDR3 totals 16 residues. The CDR3 nucleotides read TGTGCCAGCAGTTACGCTGGGGGGCCAGGCACAGATACGCAGTATTTT. Residues: CASSYAGGPGTDTQYF.

The gene calls are TRBV20-1 and TRBJ1-6; 8 bases map to TRBD1. Trimming took 6 bases from V and 7 from J; bases not matched to a gene: 8. CDR1 and CDR2 from the germline V gene are DFQATT and SNEGSKA (reference sequence). This CDR3 has 14 residues. The CDR3 DNA follows: TGCAGTGCCCAGGGGGCGGATTGGAATTCACCCCTCCACTTT. Encoded protein: CSAQGADWNSPLHF.

The sample holds a few counts of this clonotype. The J gene is TRBJ2-7, the V gene TRBV29-1; D might be TRBD1 (7 bases). V was cut by 5 bases and J by 9 bases, with 17 bases left in between. The CDR3 runs 12 residues. Germline CDR1 and CDR2: SQVTM and ANQGSEA. The CDR3 DNA is TGCAGCGTTAGTAACCAGGGGGAGGTGCAGTACTTC. Encoded protein: CSVSNQGEVQYF.

The J gene is TRBJ1-2, the V gene TRBV2, with D hard to call. The CDR3 sequence is 12 residues long. Germline CDR1 reads SNHLY; CDR2 reads FYNNEI. V was trimmed by 3 bases and J by 2 bases, leaving 4 bases between them. In DNA, the CDR3 is TGTGCCAGCAGTGACAGGAACTATGGCTACACCTTC. It is translated as CASSDRNYGYTF. The whole variable domain, remainder taken from reference TRBV2 and TRBJ1-2, is EPEVTQTPSHQVTQMGQEVILRCVPISNHLYFYWYRQILGQKVEFLVSFYNNEISEKSEIFDDQFSVERPDGSNFTLKIRSTKLEDSAMYFCASSDRNYGYTFGSGTRLTVV.

This clonotype was detected a few times. The rearrangement uses TRBV5-1 and TRBJ2-5; no clear D gene. The tail of the sequence fits TRBJ2-7 better, so the J call may be wrong. The CDR3 has 14 amino acids. Germline V gene data show CDR1 as SGHRS and CDR2 as YFSETQ. CDR3 coding DNA: TGCGCCAGCAGCTTGCGGATCCCTTCCTACGAGCAGTACTTC. This gives the protein CASSLRIPSYEQYF.

The chain has TRBV29-1 and TRBJ1-2, with TRBD1 matching 7 bases. With 4 bases clipped from V and 8 bases from J, the junction kept 10 bases outside the gene matches. The V gene's germline CDR1 is SQVTM and CDR2 ANQGSEA. This CDR3 comprises 13 residues. CDR3 residues: CSVVGGDSEGYTF. The CDR3 DNA is TGCAGCGTTGTCGGTGGGGACAGCGAAGGCTACACCTTC. The full variable domain, rest sourced from reference TRBV29-1 and TRBJ1-2, is SAVISQKPSRDICQRGTSLTIQCQVDSQVTMMFWYRQQPGQSLTLIATANQGSEATYESGFVIDKFPISRPNLTFSTLTVSNMSPEDSSIYLCSVVGGDSEGYTFGSGTRLTVV.

The CDR3 protein is CASSTEGETQYF. The CDR3 DNA reads TGTGCCAGCAGTACCGAGGGGGAGACCCAGTACTTC. The J gene is TRBJ2-5, the V gene TRBV6-1; perhaps D is TRBD1 or TRBD2 (5 bases each). V lost 5 bases and J lost 5, with 9 bases in between. This CDR3 contains 12 residues. The germline gives CDR1 MNHNS, CDR2 SASEGT.

The chain links TRBV29-1 to TRBJ1-2; TRBD1 aligns across 11 bases. V lost 7 bases and J lost 7; bases outside the gene matches: 11. Germline-derived CDR1 and CDR2 are SQVTM and ANQGSEA. The CDR3 extends over 14 amino acids. In DNA, the CDR3 is TGCAGCGATATTCGGGACAGGGGGACTTCTGGCTACACCTTC. Protein: CSDIRDRGTSGYTF.

The chain is built from TRBV28 and TRBJ2-4; D may be TRBD1 (7 bases). Trimming left V 4 bases short and J 0 bases short, with 13 bases between. The CDR3 totals 16 residues. CDR1 is MDHEN and CDR2 is SYDVKM in the germline V gene. The CDR3 is CASSSGDRLAKNIQYF. The CDR3, as DNA: TGTGCCAGCAGTTCGGGGGACAGACTAGCCAAAAACATTCAGTACTTC.

This sequence joins TRBV9 and TRBJ1-2; D is perhaps TRBD1 (6 bases). The germline CDR1 and CDR2 sequences are SGDLS and YYNGEE. Trimming took 0 bases from V and 3 from J, leaving 9 bases between them. The CDR3 runs 14 residues. In DNA, the CDR3 is TGTGCCAGCAGCGTAGGATCAGGGGACTATGGCTACACCTTC. It specifies CASSVGSGDYGYTF. Supplemented by reference TRBV9 and TRBJ1-2, the full variable domain reads DSGVTQTPKHLITATGQRVTLRCSPRSGDLSVYWYQQSLDQGLQFLIQYYNGEERAKGNILERFSAQQFPDLHSELNLSSLELGDSALYFCASSVGSGDYGYTFGSGTRLTVV.

The table lists this clonotype with a few counts. This chain connects TRBV7-3 to TRBJ1-2, with 8 bases identical to TRBD1. The CDR3 extends over 13 amino acids. Trimming took 3 bases from V and 7 from J; bases not matched to a gene: 4. Germline V gives CDR1 SGHTA, CDR2 FQGTGA. For the CDR3, the DNA is TGTGCCAGCAGCTTGGACAGGGAGGCTGGCTACACCTTC. Protein sequence: CASSLDREAGYTF.

The chain uses TRBV5-1 and TRBJ2-2; 9 bases agree with TRBD1. Germline trimming cut 0 bases from V and 6 bases from J; bases unmatched to any gene: 9. The CDR3 is 17 residues long. Per the germline V gene, CDR1 is SGHRS and CDR2 is YFSETQ. The CDR3 DNA reads as TGCGCCAGCAGCTTGGTTGAGCTTCGACAGGGGGCCGGGGAGCTGTTTTTT. It codes for CASSLVELRQGAGELFF.

The chain recombines TRBV7-2 with TRBJ2-7; the match to TRBD2 covers 7 bases. In germline, CDR1 is SGHTA, CDR2 FQGNSA. V lost 3 bases, J lost 4 bases, and 9 bases stayed unmatched. This CDR3 has 15 amino acids. The CDR3 DNA sequence: TGTGCCAGCAGCTTTGAGGCGGGAGTAGGGTACGAGCAGTACGTC. Encoded protein: CASSFEAGVGYEQYV.

The V and J genes are TRBV2 and TRBJ2-4, with unresolved D. This CDR3 is built from 14 residues. CDR1 is SNHLY, CDR2 FYNNEI, per germline. Trimming stripped 7 bases from V and 8 bases from J, with 18 bases between. The CDR3 sequence is CASISKGLGDIQYF. The CDR3 bases are TGTGCCAGCATTAGTAAAGGCCTTGGAGACATTCAGTACTTC. The entire variable domain, with the rest obtained from reference TRBV2 and TRBJ2-4, is as follows: EPEVTQTPSHQVTQMGQEVILRCVPISNHLYFYWYRQILGQKVEFLVSFYNNEISEKSEIFDDQFSVERPDGSNFTLKIRSTKLEDSAMYFCASISKGLGDIQYFGAGTRLSVL.

V gene TRBV20-1 combines with J gene TRBJ1-2; D gene unclear. Trimming removed 2 bases from V and 2 bases from J, with 0 bases in between. This CDR3 comprises 10 residues. The germline V gene has CDR1 DFQATT and CDR2 SNEGSKA (reference sequence). The CDR3 nucleotides read TGCAGTGCTAGAAACTATGGCTACACCTTC. As protein: CSARNYGYTF.

This clonotype showed up just a few times. The genes are TRBV29-1 and TRBJ2-2, with 7 bases that match TRBD1. The ends lost 7 bases at V and 1 base at J; junction bases unmatched: 3. The CDR3 spans 13 residues. CDR1 SQVTM and CDR2 ANQGSEA come from the germline V gene. CDR3 in amino acids: CSGQGVNTGELFF. The CDR3 DNA follows: TGCAGCGGGCAGGGGGTGAACACCGGGGAGCTGTTTTTT.

The CDR3 region has the DNA TGTGCCTGGATGGAAGGGGCCTATGGCTACACCTTC. Protein sequence: CAWMEGAYGYTF. This chain uses TRBV30 with TRBJ1-2; TRBD1 is a possible D gene (5 bases). The V end was cut by 4 bases, the J end by 4 bases, with 10 bases between. Per the germline V gene, CDR1 is GTSNPN and CDR2 is SVGIG (reference sequence). The CDR3 is made up of 12 amino acids.

This clonotype was seen more than once but under ten times. This chain joins TRBV18 and TRBJ2-5, with D perhaps TRBD1 (5 bases). Germline lookup yields CDR1 KGHSH and CDR2 LQKENI. Trimming took off 0 bases at V and 4 bases at J, with 15 bases between the two ends. The CDR3 is 16 residues long. Written as DNA, the CDR3 is TGTGCCAGCTCACCACCTCCCTCCTTGGGGCCAGAGACCCAGTACTTC. It encodes CASSPPPSLGPETQYF.